This TCR beta chain was sequenced during a study of blood T cell repertoires in COVID-19. Study context: The United States, Italy and Spain provided the acute and convalescent COVID-19 samples. PBMCs, B-cell-depleted T cells, or T cells provided the cDNA or gDNA that made up the material.

V dropped 7 bases and J dropped 1; count of bases not matched to a gene: 9. CDR1 is SEHNR, CDR2 FQNEAQ, per germline (reference sequence). The CDR3 has 15 residues. Original methodology: Quantification of nucleated cells was approximated via reference gene primer amplification. Only in-frame clones appear in the TCRdb table, and some are missing; sequencing was by immunoSEQ multiplex PCR. V, J and clone size derive from that table, while D and trimming were established from the DNA sequence. Of roughly 100,000 clones listed, about 85% are singletons. This TCR derives from a man aged 50 to 60 with active COVID-19. J is TRBJ1-1 and V is TRBV7-9; TRBD1 agrees at 7 bases. The sequencing input was peripheral blood. In DNA, the CDR3 is TGTGCCAGCACCCAGGGGGGCACCCCGAACACTGAAGCTTTCTTT. This encodes CASTQGGTPNTEAFF.